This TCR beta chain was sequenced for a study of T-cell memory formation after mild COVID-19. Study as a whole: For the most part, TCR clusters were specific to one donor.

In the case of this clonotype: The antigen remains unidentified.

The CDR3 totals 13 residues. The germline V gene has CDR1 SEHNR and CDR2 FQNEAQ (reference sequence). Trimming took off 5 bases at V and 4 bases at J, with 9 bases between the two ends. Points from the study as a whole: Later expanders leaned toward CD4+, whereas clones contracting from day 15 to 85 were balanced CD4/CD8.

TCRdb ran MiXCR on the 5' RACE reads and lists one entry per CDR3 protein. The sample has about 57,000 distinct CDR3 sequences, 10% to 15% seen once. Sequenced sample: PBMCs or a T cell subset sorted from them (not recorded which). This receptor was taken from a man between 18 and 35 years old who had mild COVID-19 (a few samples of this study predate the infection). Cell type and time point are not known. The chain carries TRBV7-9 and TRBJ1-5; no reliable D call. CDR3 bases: TGTGCCAGCAGCCTAAGGGAGAATCAGCCCCAGCATTTT. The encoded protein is CASSLRENQPQHF.